The text below deals with one T cell receptor (beta chain). The target antigen is unknown. Primers for the PCR totalled 60 Vbeta and 13 Jbeta. Only in-frame clones appear in the TCRdb table, and some are missing; sequencing was by immunoSEQ multiplex PCR. The sample has some 130,000 clones; approximately 62% are singletons. The record originates from a study of cytomegalovirus exposure and HLA in healthy donors. Study-wide context: Roughly 180 million T cells yielded fewer than 120 million unique TCR beta sequences in earlier analysis. Study results and caveats: V- and J-gene trimming of TCR beta was linked (in a later analysis) to a missense DCLRE1C variant.

The source is a human donor in good health. Sample: PBMCs.

CDR3 DNA: TGTGCCAGCAGCCATATGGGCGTGAGCGGGAACTACAATGAGCAGTTCTTC. Translated: CASSHMGVSGNYNEQFF. This rearrangement joins TRBV11-2 to TRBJ2-1; 7 nucleotides agree with TRBD2. CDR3 length: 17 residues. Losses at the gene ends were 5 bases for V and 3 bases for J; bases not matched to a gene: 13. Germline CDR1 is SGHAT and CDR2 is FQNNGV.